This T cell receptor (beta chain) was sequenced during a study of T cell changes during pregnancy in multiple sclerosis. TCRdb's copy holds only in-frame clones and misses some; the assay was immunoSEQ multiplex PCR. The repertoire includes 40,000 to 50,000 clones, about nine tenths of them detected once, and 10% sits in the top ten. The CDR3 spans 13 residues. The germline V gene has CDR1 SGHAT and CDR2 FQNNGV. Trimming cost V 5 bases and J 10 bases, with 15 bases left between them. The chain carries TRBV11-2 and TRBJ2-1; D is perhaps TRBD2 (5 bases). The TCR originated in a female donor with multiple sclerosis, enrolled in a pregnancy study. This specimen was CD8+ T cells from peripheral blood mononuclear cells, taken in the first trimester of pregnancy. CDR3 in amino acids: CASSESPGKEQFF. DNA for the CDR3: TGTGCCAGCAGCGAAAGTCCGGGGAAGGAGCAGTTCTTC.